The TCR beta chain described here comes from a study of PD-1 blockade in classical Hodgkin lymphoma. Regarding the study as a whole: In CD4+ cells, TCR diversity went up significantly by C4D1, but in CD8+ cells it did not. Prior to therapy, complete responders displayed diversity much like that of newly diagnosed patients.

Note on this clone: What it binds is not known.

All patients relapsed after autologous stem cell transplantation, and brentuximab vedotin exposure varied. This CDR3 has 13 residues. The germline V gene encodes CDR1 LGHNA and CDR2 YSLEER. V shed 1 base and J shed 8 bases, with 8 bases lying between them. Assay: immunoSEQ multiplex PCR; the TCRdb copy retains only in-frame clones and omits some. The table records 100,000 to 130,000 clones, about nine tenths of them present only once. The material sequenced was peripheral blood mononuclear cells (PBMCs), taken before the second cycle of nivolumab. The sequence was obtained from a human donor with classical Hodgkin lymphoma. The chain combines TRBV4-3 with TRBJ2-2; no clear D. The CDR3 region has the DNA TGCGCCAGCAGCCAAGGAGTGGGAGGGGAGCTGTTTTTT. Translating gives CASSQGVGGELFF.